A single sample is the source of the 30 T cell receptor beta chains below, sequenced in a study of CD8 T cells in Susac syndrome (dated by TCRdb to between 2018 and 2021). Library preparation employed the immunoSEQ multiplex PCR assay. RNA was extracted using the RNeasy kit, and roughly 0.45 to 1 microgram was reverse transcribed with random hexamers. TCRdb reanalyzed the raw reads on its own, using fastp at Q25 for trimming and MiXCR for clone calling, and kept in-frame beta chains. Identical CDR3 protein sequences are pooled into one entry, listed with their most common genes and DNA. The sample yields more than 150,000 distinct CDR3 sequences; 85% to 95% were counted once. The ten largest make up approximately 0.17% of the sample. The sequenced sample was CD4+ T cells from PBMCs. These receptors originate from a human donor with Susac syndrome.

This chain uses TRBV5-6 with TRBJ2-5; D is undetermined. Germline CDR1 and CDR2: SGHDT and YYEEEE. Trimming took off 3 bases at V and 2 bases at J, with 8 bases between the two ends. The CDR3 covers 13 residues. CDR3 bases: TGTGCCAGCAGCTACGACGCTCAAGAGACCCAGTACTTC. Translating it yields CASSYDAQETQYF.

DNA of the CDR3: TGTGCCAGCAGCCAACGCCGGGACGCTCTAGGGAGGTACAATGAGCAGTTCTTC. Translated: CASSQRRDALGRYNEQFF. This rearrangement joins TRBV3-1 to TRBJ2-1; possibly TRBD2 for D (6 bases). This CDR3 is 18 amino acids long. Per the germline V gene, CDR1 is LGHDT and CDR2 is YNNKEL (reference sequence). With 2 bases removed from V and 4 bases from J, the gap between germline ends came to 21 bases.

The V gene is TRBV29-1, the J gene TRBJ2-7; 7 bases line up with TRBD1. Germline values: CDR1 SQVTM, CDR2 ANQGSEA. The CDR3 is made up of 11 amino acids. V shed 6 bases, J shed 5 bases, and the junction held 4 bases outside the gene matches. DNA of the CDR3: TGCAGCGTACGACAGGGCCACGAGCAGTACTTC. It specifies CSVRQGHEQYF.

J is TRBJ1-2 and V is TRBV7-9, with TRBD1 matching over 8 bases. The V and J ends lost 5 bases and 7 bases, in that order; junction bases with no gene match: 3. This CDR3 is built from 12 residues. Germline CDR1 and CDR2: SEHNR and FQNEAQ (reference sequence). Here the CDR3 DNA reads TGTGCCAGCAGCGGGACAGGCGGTGGCTACACCTTC. Its translation: CASSGTGGGYTF.

The CDR3 DNA reads TGCAGTGGCCTTTTGGACTACTACTCGGAGCAGTTCTTC. This sequence encodes CSGLLDYYSEQFF. This chain connects TRBV20-1 to TRBJ2-1, with D maybe TRBD2 (6 bases). Trimming left V 7 bases short and J 10 bases short, with 20 bases between. CDR1 is DFQATT and CDR2 is SNEGSKA in the germline V gene (reference sequence). The CDR3 has 13 amino acids.

This chain uses TRBV9 with TRBJ1-6; weak D call: TRBD1 (5 bases). This CDR3 has 16 residues. Germline-derived CDR1 and CDR2 are SGDLS and YYNGEE. The V end was cut by 3 bases, the J end by 7 bases, with 17 bases between. As DNA, the CDR3 is TGTGCCAGCAGCGCGCTCCCCAGGGCGCACAATTCACCCCTCCACTTT. It is translated as CASSALPRAHNSPLHF.

This sequence joins TRBV19 and TRBJ2-7, with D tentatively TRBD1 or TRBD2 (5 bases each). V lost 1 base to trimming and J lost 0 bases, with 16 bases between them. This CDR3 is built from 17 residues. Germline CDR1 LNHDA, CDR2 SQIVND (reference sequence). CDR3 DNA: TGTGCCAGTAGTATAGGACCCACAGGAACTAGCTCCTACGAGCAGTACTTC. It specifies CASSIGPTGTSSYEQYF.

The rearrangement uses TRBV20-1 and TRBJ2-7; 9 nucleotides match TRBD1. V trimming: 6 bases; J trimming: 3 bases; junction bases outside the gene matches: 9. Germline V gene data show CDR1 as DFQATT and CDR2 as SNEGSKA (reference sequence). The CDR3 covers 14 residues. CDR3 loop: CSADEGQGGYEQYF. The CDR3 DNA sequence: TGCAGTGCCGACGAGGGACAGGGAGGCTACGAGCAGTACTTC.

The rearrangement joins TRBV10-3 to TRBJ1-1; D gene ambiguous. Trimming pared 7 bases from V and 2 bases from J, leaving 8 bases between. Germline V gene data show CDR1 as ENHRY and CDR2 as SYGVKD. There are 12 residues in the CDR3. The CDR3 loop is CAIKQDNTEAFF. In DNA, the CDR3 is TGTGCCATCAAACAAGATAACACTGAAGCTTTCTTT.

The gene calls are TRBV3-1 and TRBJ2-4; 7 nucleotides line up with TRBD2. The CDR3 is 16 residues long. The V gene end was trimmed by 3 bases and the J gene end by 0 bases; junction bases not matched to a gene: 5. In germline, CDR1 is LGHDT, CDR2 YNNKEL (reference sequence). The CDR3 DNA follows: TGTGCCAGCAGCCAGGCGGGGGTACTAGCCAAAAACATTCAGTACTTC. Protein: CASSQAGVLAKNIQYF.

The chain links TRBV4-3 to TRBJ1-2; D is possibly TRBD1 (6 bases). This CDR3 is built from 15 residues. Germline CDR1 LGHNA, CDR2 YSLEER. The germline V and J ends were trimmed by 3 bases and 7 bases, with 18 bases remaining between them. The chain's CDR3 is CASSQVQGGRIGYTF. CDR3 coding DNA: TGCGCCAGCAGCCAGGTCCAAGGGGGGCGAATTGGCTACACCTTC.

The gene calls are TRBV29-1 and TRBJ2-7; no firm D call. Germline loops: CDR1 SQVTM, CDR2 ANQGSEA. CDR3 length: 11 residues. V was pared by 7 bases and J by 2 bases, with 9 bases between. The CDR3 here is CSAKGTYEQYF. The CDR3 DNA follows: TGCAGCGCTAAGGGAACCTACGAGCAGTACTTC.

The gene calls are TRBV7-2 and TRBJ1-2; weak D call: TRBD1 (5 bases). V was clipped by 2 bases and J by 4 bases, with 14 bases between them. Germline V CDR1 and CDR2: SGHTA, FQGNSA. This CDR3 is built from 15 residues. The CDR3 is CASSLTSQGGYGYTF. The CDR3 bases are TGTGCCAGCAGCTTAACCTCCCAGGGAGGCTATGGCTACACCTTC.

This chain connects TRBV20-1 to TRBJ2-1, with 8 bases that match TRBD2. The CDR3 consists of 14 residues. Trimming at V came to 6 bases and at J to 5 bases, leaving 9 bases not matched to a gene. Germline-derived CDR1 and CDR2 are DFQATT and SNEGSKA (reference sequence). In nucleotides, the CDR3 is TGCAGTGCCTTCCCGGGGGGGAGGAACAATGAGCAGTTCTTC. Protein sequence: CSAFPGGRNNEQFF.

The chain carries TRBV20-1 and TRBJ1-2; D is ambiguous. V dropped 3 bases and J dropped 4 bases, with 24 bases sitting between them. The CDR3 totals 17 residues. Per germline, CDR1 DFQATT and CDR2 SNEGSKA (reference sequence). The CDR3 loop is CSASSRDMGRSSYGYTF. The CDR3 DNA reads as TGCAGTGCTAGCTCCCGGGATATGGGCAGGTCCAGCTATGGCTACACCTTC.

The gene calls are TRBV29-1 and TRBJ2-5; the D is unclear. The germline gives CDR1 SQVTM, CDR2 ANQGSEA. The CDR3 extends over 14 amino acids. The V and J ends lost 4 bases and 9 bases respectively, with 21 bases between them. The CDR3 region is CSVGSMVRAWAQYF. The CDR3 coding sequence is TGCAGCGTTGGATCGATGGTGCGCGCCTGGGCCCAGTACTTC.

With respect to this clonotype: Mismatch with germline at one junction end may stem from a read error. This rearrangement joins TRBV29-1 to TRBJ2-1; the D gene is possibly TRBD2 (6 bases). The CDR3 covers 11 residues. The germline CDR1 and CDR2 sequences are SQVTM and ANQGSEA. CDR3 loop: CSVESSGGPVF. CDR3 sequence (DNA): TGCAGCGTTGAGTCAAGCGGAGGGCCTGTCTTC.

The V gene is TRBV20-1, the J gene TRBJ2-7; D is unresolved. V lost 3 bases to trimming and J lost 2 bases, with 8 bases between them. CDR1 DFQATT and CDR2 SNEGSKA come from the germline V gene (reference sequence). The length of the CDR3 is 12 residues. The CDR3 region is CSARLPPYEQYF. In DNA, the CDR3 is TGCAGTGCTAGGTTACCTCCCTACGAGCAGTACTTC.

V is TRBV24-1 and J is TRBJ2-1; unclear D gene. V lost 1 base and J 9 bases, leaving 6 bases between the germline ends. Germline loops: CDR1 KGHDR, CDR2 SFDVKD. This CDR3 has 12 residues. The chain's CDR3 is CATSDFSTEQFF. For the CDR3, the DNA is TGTGCCACCAGTGATTTTTCGACTGAGCAGTTCTTC.

The rearrangement links TRBV5-4 to TRBJ1-2, with D perhaps TRBD1 (6 bases). Germline V gene sequence: CDR1 SGHNT, CDR2 YYREEE (reference sequence). There are 14 residues in the CDR3. The V gene lost 0 bases and the J gene lost 2 bases, with 8 bases spanning the gap. DNA of the CDR3: TGTGCCAGCAGCTTGGCCGGACAGAACTATGGCTACACCTTC. It is translated as CASSLAGQNYGYTF.

The rearrangement uses TRBV2 and TRBJ1-6; the D gene is possibly TRBD1 (5 bases). Germline V gene lookup returns CDR1 SNHLY and CDR2 FYNNEI. Deletions cut 7 bases from V and 10 bases from J, with 17 bases between. CDR3 length equals 14 residues. The CDR3 is CASTSRAGASPLHF. DNA for the CDR3: TGTGCCAGCACATCCAGGGCGGGAGCGTCACCCCTCCACTTT.

V usage is TRBV19 and J usage is TRBJ2-2; D gene uncertain. In germline, CDR1 is LNHDA, CDR2 SQIVND (reference sequence). The CDR3 has 12 amino acids. V dropped 3 bases and J dropped 5 bases, with 4 bases sitting between them. This chain's CDR3 is CASSITTGELFF. CDR3 nucleotides: TGTGCCAGTAGTATCACGACCGGGGAGCTGTTTTTT.

The chain has TRBV14 and TRBJ2-1; D might be TRBD2 (5 bases). The CDR3 sequence is 13 residues long. The germline V gene has CDR1 SGHDN and CDR2 FVKESK. Trimming took 4 bases from V and 12 from J, leaving 16 bases between them. The CDR3 coding sequence is TGTGCCAGCAGCCCCGGGAAAGGGTTCGGGCAGTTCTTC. Amino acids: CASSPGKGFGQFF. Full variable domain (rest looked up from reference TRBV14 and TRBJ2-1): EAGVTQFPSHSVIEKGQTVTLRCDPISGHDNLYWYRRVMGKEIKFLLHFVKESKQDESGMPNNRFLAERTGGTYSTLKVQPAELEDSGVYFCASSPGKGFGQFFGPGTRLTVL.

The chain is built from TRBV20-1 and TRBJ2-5; D gene ambiguous. The CDR3 has 11 amino acids. Per the germline V gene, CDR1 is DFQATT and CDR2 is SNEGSKA (reference sequence). V was clipped by 0 bases and J by 8 bases, with 7 bases between them. The CDR3 nucleotides are TGCAGTGCTAGAGATCCTGGCACCCAGTACTTC. Its translation: CSARDPGTQYF.

This clonotype was recorded only once. The rearrangement links TRBV4-3 to TRBJ2-3; 9 nucleotides agree with TRBD2. Per the germline V gene, CDR1 is LGHNA and CDR2 is YSLEER. This CDR3 is 16 amino acids long. Trimming cost V 4 bases and J 1 base; bases outside gene matches: 6. CDR3 DNA sequence: TGCGCCAGCAGCCTTGCGGGGGGGAGGGGCACAGATACGCAGTATTTT. It encodes CASSLAGGRGTDTQYF.

For the CDR3, the DNA is TGCAGTGCTAGAGATCGGATGAATCGCAATGAGCAGTTCTTC. Amino acids: CSARDRMNRNEQFF. The J gene is TRBJ2-1, the V gene TRBV20-1; no clear D. The CDR3 consists of 14 residues. Germline values: CDR1 DFQATT, CDR2 SNEGSKA (reference sequence). Deletions cut 0 bases from V and 6 bases from J, with 12 bases between.

Notes on this clonotype: An end of the junction does not agree with germline; a read error may underlie this. J is TRBJ2-5 and V is TRBV11-2, with D unresolved. The CDR3 consists of 14 residues. The germline V gene has CDR1 SGHAT and CDR2 FQNNGV. CDR3 sequence reads: CASSRIPSQVTQYF. In DNA, the CDR3 is TGTGCCAGCAGCCGTATTCCATCTCAAGTGACCCAGTACTTC.

This chain connects TRBV7-9 to TRBJ2-7; D is unclear. Per the germline V gene, CDR1 is SEHNR and CDR2 is FQNEAQ (reference sequence). The CDR3 is 13 amino acids. Trimming left V 5 bases short and J 5 bases short, with 13 bases between. The CDR3: CASSPTGPDEQYF. CDR3 sequence (DNA): TGTGCCAGCAGCCCAACCGGACCCGACGAGCAGTACTTC.

The chain has TRBV11-2 and TRBJ2-7, with D perhaps being TRBD1 or TRBD2 (5 bases each). The germline V gene encodes CDR1 SGHAT and CDR2 FQNNGV. There are 13 residues in the CDR3. The germline V and J ends were trimmed by 6 bases and 3 bases, with 12 bases remaining between them. The CDR3 DNA reads as TGTGCCAGCAGTCGTGCGAGGGGCTACGAGCAGTACTTC. Translated, it gives CASSRARGYEQYF.

The chain links TRBV9 to TRBJ1-2, with a possible D match to TRBD1 (5 bases). The germline V gene encodes CDR1 SGDLS and CDR2 YYNGEE. CDR3 length: 17 amino acids. Trimming pared 3 bases from V and 5 bases from J, leaving 23 bases between. The CDR3 loop is CASSEHTFGGTGYGYTF. CDR3 DNA sequence: TGTGCCAGCAGCGAACATACCTTCGGGGGGACGGGGTATGGCTACACCTTC.